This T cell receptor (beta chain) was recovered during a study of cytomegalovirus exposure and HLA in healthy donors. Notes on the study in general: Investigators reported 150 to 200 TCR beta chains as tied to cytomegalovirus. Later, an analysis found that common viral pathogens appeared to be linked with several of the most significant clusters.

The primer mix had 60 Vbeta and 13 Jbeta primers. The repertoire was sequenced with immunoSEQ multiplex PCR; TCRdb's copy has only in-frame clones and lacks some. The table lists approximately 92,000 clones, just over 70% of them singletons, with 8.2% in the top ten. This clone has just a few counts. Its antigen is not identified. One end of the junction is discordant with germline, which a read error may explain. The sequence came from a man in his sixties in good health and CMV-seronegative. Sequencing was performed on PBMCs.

The CDR3 DNA reads as TGTGCCAGCAGCCAAGTCCAAGCGGGGTCCGTGGATTTT. Amino acids: CASSQVQAGSVDF. The chain links TRBV14 to TRBJ2-3, with 7 bases lining up with TRBD2. Germline CDR1 SGHDN, CDR2 FVKESK. CDR3 length equals 13 residues. Combining the CDR3 with reference TRBV14 and TRBJ2-3 gives the whole variable domain EAGVTQFPSHSVIEKGQTVTLRCDPISGHDNLYWYRRVMGKEIKFLLHFVKESKQDESGMPNNRFLAERTGGTYSTLKVQPAELEDSGVYFCASSQVQAGSVDFGPGTRLTVL.